This TCR beta chain is drawn from a study of CD8 T cells in ankylosing spondylitis. Study conclusions and caveats: Disease-linked clones displayed a CD8+ phenotype and appeared relatively rarely in peripheral blood. Made up of about eight highly homologous variants, a TCR beta motif appeared characteristic of ankylosing spondylitis blood.

About this clonotype itself: Its antigen remains unknown.

The CDR3 extends over 18 amino acids. CDR1 and CDR2 from the germline V gene are MDHEN and SYDVKM. Trimming removed 1 base at V and 5 bases at J, with 23 bases between. Quantitative 5'-RACE with molecular barcodes generated TCR beta libraries. Using its own MiXCR run on the 5' RACE reads, TCRdb lists one record per CDR3 protein. The repertoire includes approximately 150,000 distinct CDR3 sequences, under 45% of them detected once, and approximately 14% sits in the top ten. This chain connects TRBV28 to TRBJ2-5; D is possibly TRBD2 (5 bases). This clonotype was sampled from a male donor with ankylosing spondylitis. Sequenced sample: synovial fluid, either unsorted or a sorted T cell fraction (not recorded which). CDR3 region: CASSLSPPLFWEQETQYF. The CDR3 DNA is TGTGCCAGCAGTTTATCTCCCCCCCTGTTTTGGGAGCAGGAGACCCAGTACTTC.